This entry lists 3 T cell receptor beta chains sequenced from one sample in a study of immune reconstitution after stem cell transplant in scleroderma. TCRdb recomputed calls from the RT-PCR reads with MiXCR, one row per CDR3 protein. Here the sample spans 3,000 to 4,000 distinct CDR3 sequences, roughly 5.7% being singletons. The sample was taken before or after autologous hematopoietic stem cell transplantation (not recorded which). These receptors were taken from a female donor with systemic sclerosis.

This clonotype was detected a few times. CDR3 nucleotide sequence: TGCAGTGCTAGGAGGTCTTTGTGGACAGATACGCAGTATTTT. Protein: CSARRSLWTDTQYF. The chain couples TRBV20-1 to TRBJ2-3; D gene ambiguous. This CDR3 has 14 amino acids. Germline CDR1 and CDR2: DFQATT and SNEGSKA (reference sequence). V lost 3 bases and J 3 bases, leaving 13 bases between the germline ends.

Within the sample, this clonotype is medium-sized. This sequence joins TRBV7-2 and TRBJ1-2, with 7 bases lining up with TRBD1. CDR1 and CDR2 from the germline V gene are SGHTA and FQGNSA. The CDR3 consists of 14 residues. Trimming at V came to 5 bases and at J to 7 bases, leaving 10 bases not matched to a gene. This chain's CDR3 is CASSPQGQAFGYTF. Written as DNA, the CDR3 is TGTGCCAGCAGCCCTCAAGGACAGGCATTTGGCTACACCTTC. The full variable domain, its missing parts supplied by reference TRBV7-2 and TRBJ1-2, is GAGVSQSPSNKVTEKGKDVELRCDPISGHTALYWYRQSLGQGLEFLIYFQGNSAPDKSGLPSDRFSAERTGGSVSTLTIQRTQQEDSAVYLCASSPQGQAFGYTFGSGTRLTVV.

Within the sample, this clonotype is medium-sized. V usage is TRBV29-1 and J usage is TRBJ2-1; D unclear. Germline CDR1 SQVTM, CDR2 ANQGSEA. This CDR3 comprises 12 residues. The V end lost 4 bases, the J end lost 6 bases, and 10 bases lay between the germline ends. The CDR3 loop is CSVVPGPNEQFF. CDR3 bases: TGCAGCGTTGTTCCCGGCCCCAATGAGCAGTTCTTC.